These 18 T cell receptor beta chains were all obtained from the same sample, sequenced in a study of post-analysis software for immune sequencing data. Study observations and caveats: When patients were compared with controls, about five TRBV segments were more frequent, TRBV5-6, TRBV5-1 and TRBV20-1 among them.

These receptors' targets are unknown. Sequencing libraries made from TCR beta cDNA carried unique molecular identifiers. TCRdb analysed the PCR reads with MiXCR anew, one entry per CDR3 protein. The sample lists around 700,000 distinct CDR3 sequences; approximately 59% were seen once. The sample was blood. These receptors all stem from a girl aged 2 to 10 with multiple sclerosis.

The chain carries TRBV7-9 and TRBJ2-1, with 15 bases identical to TRBD2. This CDR3 spans 20 amino acids. CDR1 is SEHNR and CDR2 is FQNEAQ in the germline V gene (reference sequence). The ends lost 4 bases at V and 1 base at J; junction bases unmatched: 11. The CDR3 spells CASSSPGTSGGHRSYNEQFF. In DNA form, the CDR3 reads TGTGCCAGCAGCTCTCCGGGGACTAGCGGGGGGCACCGGTCCTACAATGAGCAGTTCTTC. The full variable domain, rest sourced from reference TRBV7-9 and TRBJ2-1, is DTGVSQNPRHKITKRGQNVTFRCDPISEHNRLYWYRQTLGQGPEFLTYFQNEAQLEKSRLLSDRFSAERPKGSFSTLEIQRTEQGDSAMYLCASSSPGTSGGHRSYNEQFFGPGTRLTVL.

The rearrangement joins TRBV5-1 to TRBJ2-1; a weak D match, TRBD1 (5 bases). The germline CDR1 and CDR2 sequences are SGHRS and YFSETQ. This CDR3 contains 15 residues. V lost 4 bases and J lost 2, with 13 bases in between. CDR3 residues: CASSPSRVTYNEQFF. CDR3 nucleotides: TGCGCCAGCAGCCCTTCCAGGGTTACCTACAATGAGCAGTTCTTC.

The rearrangement uses TRBV30 and TRBJ1-2; D unresolved. The ends were cut back, 5 bases at V and 7 bases at J, with 17 bases in the middle. CDR3 size: 13 residues. CDR1 and CDR2 from the germline V gene are GTSNPN and SVGIG (reference sequence). Here the CDR3 reads CAWWGKGSRGYTF. The DNA of the CDR3 is TGTGCCTGGTGGGGAAAGGGATCACGTGGCTACACCTTC.

This clonotype has just one count. The rearrangement links TRBV14 to TRBJ1-2; D ambiguous. V lost 0 bases to trimming and J lost 4 bases, with 9 bases between them. The length of the CDR3 is 14 residues. The germline V gene has CDR1 SGHDN and CDR2 FVKESK. The CDR3 nucleotides read TGTGCCAGCAGCCAAGACGCTGTTTTCTATGGCTACACCTTC. Translating it yields CASSQDAVFYGYTF.

The chain uses TRBV7-2 and TRBJ2-4, with TRBD2 matching over 10 bases. The J call may be incorrect, as the DNA end agrees better with TRBJ2-5. Germline V CDR1 and CDR2: SGHTA, FQGNSA. The CDR3 has 15 amino acids. This CDR3 reads CATTLLAGYQETQYF. The CDR3 coding sequence is TGTGCCACTACCTTACTAGCGGGGTATCAAGAGACCCAGTACTTC.

The rearrangement uses TRBV6-5 and TRBJ2-1; 10 positions match TRBD2. The V gene's germline CDR1 is MNHEY and CDR2 SVGAGI. The CDR3 spans 13 residues. With V trimmed by 6 bases and J by 7 bases, 3 bases remained unmatched. The CDR3 loop reads CASRPAGGNEQFF. The DNA for the CDR3 is TGTGCCAGCAGACCAGCGGGAGGGAATGAGCAGTTCTTC.

The CDR3 sequence: CASKRGQGIPSTDTQYF. Written as DNA, the CDR3 is TGTGCCTCTAAACGGGGACAGGGGATACCTAGCACAGATACGCAGTATTTT. The chain combines TRBV27 with TRBJ2-3, with 10 bases matching TRBD1. CDR1 is MNHEY and CDR2 is SMNVEV in the germline V gene (reference sequence). Germline trimming cut 11 bases from V and 0 bases from J; bases unmatched to any gene: 14. The CDR3 is 17 residues long.

The rearrangement joins TRBV7-2 to TRBJ2-5; the D is unclear. This CDR3 contains 15 residues. Trimming stripped 1 base from V and 2 bases from J, with 11 bases between. Germline V CDR1 and CDR2: SGHTA, FQGNSA. Here the CDR3 reads CASSLESTPQETQYF. CDR3 DNA sequence: TGTGCCAGCAGCTTAGAGTCGACTCCGCAAGAGACCCAGTACTTC.

The chain has TRBV4-3 and TRBJ2-7; D is undetermined. The tail of the sequence fits TRBJ2-5 better, so the J call may be wrong. CDR3 size: 15 residues. Germline CDR1 LGHNA, CDR2 YSLEER. The CDR3 loop reads CASSHGDGDQETQYF. The CDR3 bases are TGCGCCAGCAGCCACGGCGACGGAGATCAAGAGACCCAGTACTTC.

This chain joins TRBV5-1 and TRBJ2-3, with 9 nucleotides matching TRBD1. Germline CDR1 and CDR2: SGHRS and YFSETQ. V lost 0 bases and J lost 3; bases outside the gene matches: 5. The CDR3 consists of 16 residues. This CDR3 is CASSLGLGQGTDTQYF. DNA for the CDR3: TGCGCCAGCAGCTTGGGTCTGGGACAGGGTACAGATACGCAGTATTTT.

The rearrangement uses TRBV10-3 and TRBJ2-7; 14 bases fit TRBD2. Per germline, CDR1 ENHRY and CDR2 SYGVKD. This CDR3 has 14 amino acids. J gave up 5 bases and V 10 bases, and 7 bases lay outside the gene matches. The CDR3: CASAMGLAGDEQYF. The CDR3 region has the DNA TGTGCCAGCGCTATGGGACTAGCGGGAGACGAGCAGTACTTC.

This clonotype was seen a handful of times. The rearrangement joins TRBV5-1 to TRBJ2-5; 11 positions match TRBD2. The DNA matches TRBJ2-7 better at its end, which makes the J call doubtful. Germline V gene data show CDR1 as SGHRS and CDR2 as YFSETQ. CDR3 length: 16 amino acids. The CDR3 loop reads CASSLRTSGRYYEQYF. CDR3 nucleotides: TGCGCCAGCAGCTTGCGTACTAGCGGGAGATACTACGAGCAGTACTTC.

This clonotype came up many times. The chain carries TRBV20-1 and TRBJ2-3; 7 bases line up with TRBD2. This CDR3 is 15 amino acids long. The junction had 10 bases not matched to a gene; V was cut back by 3 bases and J by 4 bases. Germline assignment: CDR1 DFQATT and CDR2 SNEGSKA (reference sequence). Here the CDR3 DNA reads TGCAGTGCTAGGTGGGGCGGGAGTGCGCCAGATACGCAGTATTTT. Its translation is CSARWGGSAPDTQYF.

This clonotype was recorded a few times. The J gene is TRBJ2-1, the V gene TRBV12-3 or TRBV12-4, with 13 bases matching TRBD2. This CDR3 has 15 residues. V shed 6 bases and J 3 bases; nucleotides not matched to a gene: 2. This CDR3 reads CASRLAGGRYNEQFF. The DNA of the CDR3 is TGTGCCAGCAGACTAGCGGGAGGGCGCTACAATGAGCAGTTCTTC.

The rearrangement links TRBV20-1 to TRBJ2-1; maybe TRBD2 (5 bases). The length of the CDR3 is 15 residues. The V gene's germline CDR1 is DFQATT and CDR2 SNEGSKA (reference sequence). Deletions cut 1 base from V and 5 bases from J, with 15 bases between. The CDR3 spells CSARGVGSGNNEQFF. In nucleotides, the CDR3 is TGCAGTGCTAGAGGTGTAGGGTCCGGGAACAATGAGCAGTTCTTC.

This clonotype was detected a few times. The V call is TRBV24-1, the J call TRBJ2-5; tentative D call: TRBD2 (5 bases). Per germline, CDR1 KGHDR and CDR2 SFDVKD. The V and J ends lost 4 bases and 1 base respectively, with 12 bases between them. The CDR3 loop spans 15 amino acids. This CDR3 reads CATSESSGIQETQYF. As DNA, the CDR3 is TGTGCCACCAGTGAGTCCTCGGGGATCCAAGAGACCCAGTACTTC.

The genes are TRBV5-1 and TRBJ2-3; a weak D match, TRBD1 (6 bases). Trimming stripped 3 bases from V and 0 bases from J, with 17 bases between. This CDR3 region has 17 residues. Germline lookup yields CDR1 SGHRS and CDR2 YFSETQ. The DNA for the CDR3 is TGCGCCAGCAGCTCACAACAGGGTCGCCTTAGCACAGATACGCAGTATTTT. Amino acid sequence: CASSSQQGRLSTDTQYF.

J is TRBJ2-1 and V is TRBV19, with D maybe TRBD2 (6 bases). The V gene lost 5 bases and the J gene lost 8 bases, with 16 bases spanning the gap. The length of the CDR3 is 14 residues. Germline-derived CDR1 and CDR2 are LNHDA and SQIVND (reference sequence). CDR3 nucleotide sequence: TGTGCCAGTAGTGGACGACTAGTGACGGATGAGCAGTTCTTC. It translates to CASSGRLVTDEQFF. Complete variable domain (other parts from reference TRBV19 and TRBJ2-1): DGGITQSPKYLFRKEGQNVTLSCEQNLNHDAMYWYRQDPGQGLRLIYYSQIVNDFQKGDIAEGYSVSREKKESFPLTVTSAQKNPTAFYLCASSGRLVTDEQFFGPGTRLTVL.